This entry concerns a single T cell receptor (beta chain). Its antigen remains unidentified. The data were obtained in a study of cytomegalovirus exposure and HLA in healthy donors. Whole-study results and caveats: As confirmed in vitro, a few CMV-associated chains were specific for CMV antigens. The dataset shows that most TCR sequences were rare, while some public TCRs occurred in many donors.

Assay: immunoSEQ multiplex PCR; the TCRdb copy retains only in-frame clones and omits some. The table lists 120,000 to 150,000 clones, 70% to 90% of them singletons, with 3% to 3.5% in the top ten. CDR1 MNHNY and CDR2 SVGAGI come from the germline V gene (reference sequence). The V and J ends lost 6 bases and 9 bases respectively, with 18 bases between them. The CDR3 has 13 amino acids. This TCR derives from a woman aged 18-29 years in good health and CMV-seropositive. The rearrangement uses TRBV6-6 and TRBJ2-7, with a weak D call TRBD1 (6 bases). Sample: PBMCs. Written as DNA, the CDR3 is TGTGCCAGCAGACAAGGGGGTCCGCCCAGGCAGTACTTC. Amino acids: CASRQGGPPRQYF.